Sequencing of this TCR beta chain was carried out in a study of immune heterogeneity within non-small cell lung tumors. Study overall: The tumor set comprised a few squamous cell carcinomas and 10 non-squamous carcinomas (plus 1 not otherwise specified).

A multiplex PCR containing 32 V primers and 13 J primers was used to amplify TCR beta CDR3. Each CDR3 protein is one row after TCRdb ran MiXCR on the multiplex PCR reads. The table has fewer than 25,000 distinct CDR3 sequences, 25% to 30% seen once. Trimming pared 6 bases from V and 12 bases from J, leaving 14 bases between. Germline V CDR1 and CDR2: DFQATT, SNEGSKA (reference sequence). The CDR3 has 10 amino acids. The study's findings and limits: Local T-cell repertoire clonality was correlated with local tumor mutational burden, and the correlation was positive. It was moderate in strength but statistically significant (R roughly 0.35). The repertoire of each individual patient held high-frequency T-cell receptor beta clonotypes that were largely distinct from those of other patients. Identical dominant CDR3 beta clonotypes were found repeatedly across the tumor sites of a single patient, and these appeared alongside high-frequency clones that were unique to particular tumor locations.

This clonotype appeared a few times. What it binds is not known. Bulk tumor gDNA, roughly 600 ng per sample, served as the TCR template. Several spatially distant biopsies were obtained per primary tumor intraoperatively. The study cohort was described as untreated, and its members had newly diagnosed non-small cell lung cancer. They went on to have curative surgery. The source material was lung tumor tissue. The chain has TRBV20-1 and TRBJ1-1; D unclear. The sequence came from a man between 40 and 49 years old with non-small cell lung cancer. CDR3 in amino acids: CSAVLGETFF. The CDR3 DNA reads as TGCAGTGCGGTACTTGGTGAGACTTTCTTT.